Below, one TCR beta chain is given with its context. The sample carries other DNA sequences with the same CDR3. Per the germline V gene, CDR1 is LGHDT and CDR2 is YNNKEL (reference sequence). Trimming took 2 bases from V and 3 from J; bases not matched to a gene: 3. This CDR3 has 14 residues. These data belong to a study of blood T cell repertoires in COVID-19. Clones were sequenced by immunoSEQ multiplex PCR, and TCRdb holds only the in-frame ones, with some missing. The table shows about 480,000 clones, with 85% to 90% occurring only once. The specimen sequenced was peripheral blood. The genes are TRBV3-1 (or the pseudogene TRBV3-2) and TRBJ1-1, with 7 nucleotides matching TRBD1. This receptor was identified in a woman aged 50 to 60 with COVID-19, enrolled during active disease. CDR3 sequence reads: CASSQTGEDTEAFF. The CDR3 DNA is TGTGCCAGCAGCCAAACAGGGGAAGACACTGAAGCTTTCTTT.